The 26 T cell receptor beta chains reported below all come from one sample, sequenced in a study of shared clonotypes between healthy human individuals. Measured with immunoSEQ multiplex PCR; TCRdb has only the in-frame clones, and not every one. The repertoire includes about 1.1 million clones, roughly 80% of them detected once, and roughly 0.9% sits in the top ten. Input material: memory CD4+ T cells from PBMCs. The subset is: CD45RA-negative fraction. These receptors all stem from a man aged 18-30 years in good health. Some clones in this sample may be carry-over from other donors' samples.

This clone has more than one count but fewer than ten. The chain employs TRBV9 and TRBJ2-2; D remains unclear. Trimming removed 7 bases from V and 6 bases from J, with 19 bases in between. Germline CDR1 is SGDLS and CDR2 is YYNGEE. The CDR3 is made up of 15 amino acids. The CDR3 DNA reads TGTGCCAGCTCCATCCGGATAGCAGGCGCCGGGGAGCTGTTTTTT. Its protein is CASSIRIAGAGELFF.

V usage is TRBV5-4 and J usage is TRBJ2-1; 7 nucleotides align to TRBD2. This CDR3 contains 15 residues. CDR1 and CDR2 from the germline V gene are SGHNT and YYREEE (reference sequence). V trimming: 4 bases; J trimming: 4 bases; junction bases outside the gene matches: 8. The CDR3, as DNA: TGTGCCAGCAGCACTTCAGCGGGGCCGTACAATGAGCAGTTCTTC. This translates into CASSTSAGPYNEQFF.

This chain links TRBV7-8 with TRBJ1-2; D gene unclear. From germline, CDR1 is SGHVS and CDR2 FQNEAQ. The CDR3 extends over 14 amino acids. Trimming stripped 7 bases from V and 4 bases from J, with 16 bases between. CDR3 bases: TGTGCCAGCAATTTCCGGCCCAACACCTATGGCTACACCTTC. Translated: CASNFRPNTYGYTF. Supplemented by reference TRBV7-8 and TRBJ1-2, the full variable domain reads GAGVSQSPRYKVAKRGQDVALRCDPISGHVSLFWYQQALGQGPEFLTYFQNEAQLDKSGLPSDRFFAERPEGSVSTLKIQRTQQEDSAVYLCASNFRPNTYGYTFGSGTRLTVV.

The genes are TRBV5-1 and TRBJ2-7; 7 nucleotides match TRBD1. CDR3 length equals 14 residues. V dropped 2 bases and J dropped 3; count of bases not matched to a gene: 5. CDR1 and CDR2 from the germline V gene are SGHRS and YFSETQ. CDR3 amino acids: CASSFSWTGYEQYF. DNA of the CDR3: TGCGCCAGCAGCTTTTCCTGGACAGGCTACGAGCAGTACTTC.

This rearrangement joins TRBV11-3 to TRBJ1-1; no clear D. The V gene's germline CDR1 is SGHNT and CDR2 YENEEA. This CDR3 comprises 16 residues. V was shortened by 0 bases and J by 0 bases, with 11 bases between the two germline ends. The CDR3 DNA sequence: TGTGCCAGCAGCTTAGATCAACGACGGCTGAACACTGAAGCTTTCTTT. Translation: CASSLDQRRLNTEAFF.

The chain joins TRBV28 to TRBJ2-2, with 14 bases aligning to TRBD2. The V gene end was trimmed by 8 bases and the J gene end by 6 bases; junction bases not matched to a gene: 8. The germline CDR1 and CDR2 sequences are MDHEN and SYDVKM. The CDR3 is 16 amino acids. The CDR3, as DNA: TGTGCCAGCCGGGGGGGACTAGCGGGAGTAGCCGGGGAGCTGTTTTTT. Protein: CASRGGLAGVAGELFF.

This sequence joins TRBV28 and TRBJ2-7, with D perhaps matching TRBD1 (7 bases). Germline V gene data show CDR1 as MDHEN and CDR2 as SYDVKM. V lost 5 bases and J 4 bases, leaving 12 bases between the germline ends. The CDR3 consists of 13 residues. The CDR3 protein is CASSPPGGYEQYF. The CDR3 DNA reads TGTGCCAGCAGTCCCCCAGGGGGGTACGAGCAGTACTTC. Variable domain in full (rest from reference TRBV28 and TRBJ2-7): DVKVTQSSRYLVKRTGEKVFLECVQDMDHENMFWYRQDPGLGLRLIYFSYDVKMKEKGDIPEGYSVSREKKERFSLILESASTNQTSMYLCASSPPGGYEQYFGPGTRLTVT.

This sequence joins TRBV5-4 and TRBJ1-5; D is unresolved. V lost 1 base to trimming and J lost 1 base, with 12 bases between them. There are 16 residues in the CDR3. CDR1 and CDR2 (germline): SGHNT, YYREEE (reference sequence). The CDR3 protein is CASSLRNPISNQPQHF. CDR3 DNA sequence: TGTGCCAGCAGCTTGAGGAACCCCATAAGCAATCAGCCCCAGCATTTT.

The chain is built from TRBV7-2 and TRBJ1-4; tentative D call: TRBD1 (5 bases). The germline V and J ends were trimmed by 3 bases and 7 bases, with 12 bases remaining between them. The CDR3 has 14 amino acids. Germline loops: CDR1 SGHTA, CDR2 FQGNSA. The CDR3 spells CASSLGGFSEKLFF. The CDR3 bases are TGTGCCAGCAGCTTGGGGGGATTCAGTGAAAAACTGTTTTTT.

V and J are TRBV5-1 and TRBJ1-3; D is ambiguous. This CDR3 is built from 16 residues. CDR1 is SGHRS, CDR2 YFSETQ, per germline. V was cut by 2 bases and J by 0 bases, with 12 bases left in between. The CDR3 region is CASSLLGWDSGNTIYF. CDR3 in DNA: TGCGCCAGCAGCTTACTCGGTTGGGACTCTGGAAACACCATATATTTT.

CDR3 nucleotide sequence: TGTGCCAGCACCTGGACAGGCTCACGCTCCGATAGTGAAAAACTGTTTTTT. Protein: CASTWTGSRSDSEKLFF. The genes are TRBV27 and TRBJ1-4, with 7 positions matching TRBD1. Trimming removed 7 bases from V and 7 bases from J; junction bases left unmatched: 18. The CDR3 length is 17 residues. Germline CDR1 MNHEY, CDR2 SMNVEV (reference sequence).

In regard to this clone: In the same sample, other DNA sequences code for this CDR3. This chain links TRBV5-1 with TRBJ2-5; 7 bases are shared with TRBD1. Trimming cost V 4 bases and J 5 bases; bases outside gene matches: 2. The CDR3 totals 12 residues. The germline CDR1 and CDR2 sequences are SGHRS and YFSETQ. The CDR3 sequence is CASSRQGETQYF. In DNA, the CDR3 is TGCGCCAGCAGCCGACAGGGTGAGACCCAGTACTTC.

The CDR3 spells CASSLEGQVDGTEAFF. As DNA, the CDR3 is TGCGCCAGCAGCTTGGAGGGACAGGTCGATGGGACTGAAGCTTTCTTT. The V and J genes are TRBV5-1 and TRBJ1-1; 8 positions agree with TRBD1. The CDR3 is made up of 16 amino acids. The germline V gene has CDR1 SGHRS and CDR2 YFSETQ. Trimming removed 0 bases from V and 5 bases from J; junction bases left unmatched: 9.

This clone was found many times. The V and J genes are TRBV5-1 and TRBJ2-7; possibly TRBD1 for D (6 bases). Trimming took off 0 bases at V and 2 bases at J, with 21 bases between the two ends. Per germline, CDR1 SGHRS and CDR2 YFSETQ. This CDR3 region has 18 residues. Here the CDR3 reads CASSLGPAARDTPYEQYF. The DNA of the CDR3 is TGCGCCAGCAGCTTGGGGCCGGCCGCCCGGGACACACCCTACGAGCAGTACTTC. Looking up the rest from reference TRBV5-1 and TRBJ2-7 gives the full variable domain: KAGVTQTPRYLIKTRGQQVTLSCSPISGHRSVSWYQQTPGQGLQFLFEYFSETQRNKGNFPGRFSGRQFSNSRSEMNVSTLELGDSALYLCASSLGPAARDTPYEQYFGPGTRLTVT.

V gene TRBV7-9 combines with J gene TRBJ2-7; D is ambiguous. Germline-derived CDR1 and CDR2 are SEHNR and FQNEAQ (reference sequence). The length of the CDR3 is 17 residues. The V and J ends lost 1 base and 0 bases respectively, with 16 bases between them. This CDR3 reads CASSLEISTSLSYEQYF. CDR3 bases: TGTGCCAGCAGCTTAGAGATCAGCACCAGCCTCTCCTACGAGCAGTACTTC.

The rearrangement uses TRBV29-1 and TRBJ2-7; 7 bases align to TRBD1. With 2 bases clipped from V and 5 bases from J, the junction kept 3 bases outside the gene matches. Per the germline V gene, CDR1 is SQVTM and CDR2 is ANQGSEA. The CDR3 loop spans 12 amino acids. The CDR3 reads CSVERDRNEQYF. In DNA form, the CDR3 reads TGCAGCGTTGAAAGGGACAGAAACGAGCAGTACTTC.

The rearrangement uses TRBV5-1 and TRBJ2-7; unclear D gene. Trimming took 0 bases from V and 2 from J, leaving 12 bases between them. Germline V CDR1 and CDR2: SGHRS, YFSETQ. The CDR3 covers 15 residues. CDR3 DNA: TGCGCCAGCAGCTTGGTGGGCAGGCTCCCCTACGAGCAGTACTTC. Amino acids: CASSLVGRLPYEQYF.

The chain is built from TRBV29-1 and TRBJ1-1, with D uncertain. CDR3 size: 13 residues. From germline, CDR1 is SQVTM and CDR2 ANQGSEA. V was pared by 0 bases and J by 3 bases, with 8 bases between. CDR3 sequence reads: CSVEDSRDTEAFF. The CDR3 DNA reads TGCAGCGTTGAAGATAGTCGGGACACTGAAGCTTTCTTT.

V and J are TRBV2 and TRBJ2-1; TRBD2 matches at 12 bases. Germline loops: CDR1 SNHLY, CDR2 FYNNEI. The CDR3 contains 14 residues. V shed 4 bases, J shed 6 bases, and the junction held 1 base outside the gene matches. CDR3 protein: CASSGGLAGNEQFF. The CDR3 DNA follows: TGTGCCAGCAGTGGGGGACTAGCGGGCAATGAGCAGTTCTTC.

The J gene is TRBJ2-1, the V gene TRBV10-3; D is unresolved. V lost 4 bases and J lost 9, with 7 bases in between. Germline V gene lookup returns CDR1 ENHRY and CDR2 SYGVKD. The CDR3 is 11 amino acids. DNA of the CDR3: TGTGCCATCAGTGCGAAGGGTGAGCAGTTCTTC. This sequence encodes CAISAKGEQFF.

This clone was observed a few times. The chain links TRBV7-3 to TRBJ2-3; D is possibly TRBD1 (5 bases). The CDR3 is 14 amino acids. Trimming took 4 bases from V and 0 from J, leaving 8 bases between them. Germline assignment: CDR1 SGHTA and CDR2 FQGTGA. This CDR3 is CASSWGYSTDTQYF. CDR3 nucleotides: TGTGCCAGCAGCTGGGGCTATAGCACAGATACGCAGTATTTT.

The chain carries TRBV18 and TRBJ2-5; D is unclear. CDR3 length: 14 residues. V was clipped by 0 bases and J by 1 base, with 6 bases between them. CDR1 and CDR2 from the germline V gene are KGHSH and LQKENI. The chain's CDR3 is CASSPPNTQETQYF. The DNA for the CDR3 is TGTGCCAGCTCACCACCAAACACCCAAGAGACCCAGTACTTC.

On this clone: Other DNA sequences of this sample code for an identical CDR3. V usage is TRBV28 and J usage is TRBJ1-2, with D maybe TRBD1 (6 bases). CDR3 size: 12 residues. The V end lost 4 bases, the J end lost 7 bases, and 10 bases lay between the germline ends. Germline CDR1 and CDR2: MDHEN and SYDVKM. CDR3 DNA: TGTGCCAGCAGTTCACAGGGATCTGGCTACACCTTC. Protein: CASSSQGSGYTF.

The rearrangement links TRBV27 to TRBJ1-1, with D possibly matching TRBD1 (5 bases). This CDR3 has 16 amino acids. The V end was cut by 5 bases, the J end by 2 bases, with 18 bases between. CDR1 and CDR2 (germline): MNHEY, SMNVEV (reference sequence). The CDR3 sequence is CASSGITGGFNTEAFF. For the CDR3, the DNA is TGTGCCAGCAGTGGGATAACAGGTGGGTTTAACACTGAAGCTTTCTTT.

The genes are TRBV5-1 and TRBJ2-7; 15 bases are shared with TRBD2. Trimming at V came to 4 bases and at J to 6 bases, leaving 11 bases not matched to a gene. The length of the CDR3 is 17 residues. Germline loops: CDR1 SGHRS, CDR2 YFSETQ. DNA for the CDR3: TGCGCCAGCAGCGTTACCTGGACTAGCGGGAGGGTTGGCGAGCAGTACTTC. Translating gives CASSVTWTSGRVGEQYF.

The chain has TRBV15 and TRBJ1-5; unclear D gene. V lost 0 bases and J lost 1, with 16 bases in between. Germline assignment: CDR1 LNHNV and CDR2 YYDKDF (reference sequence). This CDR3 region has 18 residues. The CDR3 nucleotides are TGTGCCACCAGCAGAGAGGAAATATGGGGATTAAGCAATCAGCCCCAGCATTTT. This translates into CATSREEIWGLSNQPQHF.